These 8 T cell receptor beta chains were sequenced from one sample in a study of regulatory dendritic cells for organ transplantation. Measured with immunoSEQ multiplex PCR; TCRdb has only the in-frame clones, and not every one. In the table there are about 10,000 clones, 80% of which are singletons. Sorted subsets were CFSE-labeled and cultured around five days with allogeneic dendritic cells. No cognate antigen is known for these TCRs. The sequencing sample was made of memory CD4+ T cells from blood cultured with dendritic cells. The subset was: CD45RO+ memory T cells. All receptors derive from a human donor in good health.

Comments on this clone: The same CDR3 also results from other DNA sequences found in this sample. The CDR3 protein is CASSGSGGPGETQYF. CDR3 DNA sequence: TGTGCCAGCAGTGGTAGCGGAGGCCCCGGAGAGACCCAGTACTTC. J is TRBJ2-5 and V is TRBV6-1; tentatively, D is TRBD2 (6 bases). V was pared by 4 bases and J by 4 bases, with 16 bases between. Germline CDR1 reads MNHNS; CDR2 reads SASEGT. This CDR3 has 15 residues.

This clone was seen a handful of times. This chain links TRBV29-1 with TRBJ1-4; D not certain. Trimming left V 4 bases short and J 5 bases short, with 5 bases between. The CDR3 consists of 11 residues. CDR1 and CDR2 from the germline V gene are SQVTM and ANQGSEA. The DNA of the CDR3 is TGCAGCGTTGGGTCCAATGAAAAACTGTTTTTT. Its protein product is CSVGSNEKLFF.

The rearrangement joins TRBV18 to TRBJ2-7; 11 bases map to TRBD2. Germline V CDR1 and CDR2: KGHSH, LQKENI. The CDR3 is made up of 15 amino acids. V lost 6 bases, J lost 6 bases, and 10 bases stayed unmatched. The CDR3 nucleotides are TGTGCCAGCTCTCCCTATAGCGGGAGGGAGGGCGAGCAGTACTTC. Translating it yields CASSPYSGREGEQYF.

The chain is built from TRBV4-1 and TRBJ2-2, with 8 bases fitting TRBD1. This CDR3 is built from 16 residues. V shed 2 bases, J shed 6 bases, and the junction held 8 bases outside the gene matches. Germline CDR1 and CDR2: MGHRA and YSYEKL. The CDR3 DNA is TGCGCCAGCAGCCAACGAGGACAGGGAATAGCCGGGGAGCTGTTTTTT. Amino acid sequence: CASSQRGQGIAGELFF.

This clone turned up a few times. The chain has TRBV7-8 and TRBJ1-1; D might be TRBD1 (5 bases). The V and J ends lost 7 bases and 4 bases respectively, with 16 bases between them. The CDR3 totals 14 residues. The germline V gene encodes CDR1 SGHVS and CDR2 FQNEAQ. The CDR3 coding sequence is TGTGCCAGCACAGAGGGACTGCCTGGCACTGAAGCTTTCTTT. It codes for CASTEGLPGTEAFF. Supplemented by reference TRBV7-8 and TRBJ1-1, the full variable domain reads GAGVSQSPRYKVAKRGQDVALRCDPISGHVSLFWYQQALGQGPEFLTYFQNEAQLDKSGLPSDRFFAERPEGSVSTLKIQRTQQEDSAVYLCASTEGLPGTEAFFGQGTRLTVV.

In the case of this clone: The junction differs from germline at one of its ends, possibly a read error. This chain uses TRBV28 with TRBJ2-3; D is uncertain. Germline V gives CDR1 MDHEN, CDR2 SYDVKM. There are 12 residues in the CDR3. The CDR3 coding sequence is TGTGCCAGCAGTTTCCGAGGCTTGCAGATCGGTTTT. Amino acids: CASSFRGLQIGF.

This clone was picked up one time. The chain links TRBV6-4 to TRBJ2-5; tentatively, D is TRBD2 (7 bases). The V and J ends lost 2 bases and 1 base respectively, with 11 bases between them. The CDR3 is 15 amino acids. The germline V gene encodes CDR1 MRHNA and CDR2 SNTAGT. CDR3 bases: TGTGCCAGCAGTGACAAGGGGGGGGCCCAAGAGACCCAGTACTTC. It translates to CASSDKGGAQETQYF.

The chain has TRBV2 and TRBJ2-4; D is unclear. Trimming left V 5 bases short and J 1 base short, with 6 bases between. Germline CDR1 and CDR2: SNHLY and FYNNEI. CDR3 length equals 13 residues. The CDR3 is CASSQGAKNIQYF. Written as DNA, the CDR3 is TGTGCCAGCAGTCAAGGGGCCAAAAACATTCAGTACTTC.